This TCR beta chain came from a study of blood T cell repertoires in COVID-19. Using immunoSEQ multiplex PCR, the repertoire was profiled, and TCRdb retains in-frame clones only, with some absent. The table has more than 140,000 clones, around 84% seen once; the top ten hold about 7.8%. There are 17 residues in the CDR3. V was trimmed by 5 bases and J by 0 bases, leaving 20 bases between them. CDR1 is SGHNT and CDR2 is YYREEE in the germline V gene (reference sequence). This sequence was found in a woman aged 45-60 years in a cohort sampled during active or convalescent COVID-19. The V gene is TRBV5-4, the J gene TRBJ1-1; D call uncertain. Material for sequencing was peripheral blood. The CDR3 here is CASSHPRGDHMNTEAFF. The CDR3 region has the DNA TGTGCCAGCAGTCACCCCCGGGGTGACCACATGAACACTGAAGCTTTCTTT.